The clone carrying this T cell receptor (beta chain) was counted many times. One end of the junction is discordant with germline, which a read error may explain. This sample is drawn from a study of T cells in Graves' hyperthyroidism and ophthalmopathy. There were TCR beta CDR3 regions amplified from RNA transcripts. The TCR CDR3 first-round RT-PCR relied on the HTBI primer set. Using its own MiXCR run on the multiplex PCR reads, TCRdb lists one record per CDR3 protein. The sample carries 350,000 to 400,000 distinct CDR3 sequences, about 19% recorded once. The CDR3 loop spans 13 amino acids. The germline V gene has CDR1 SGDLS and CDR2 YYNGEE.

This receptor was taken from a woman between 18 and 29 years old with Graves' hyperthyroidism. This chain uses TRBV9 with TRBJ1-1; D unresolved. Sequenced material: blood. CDR3 sequence reads: CASSVEGGTEAFF. CDR3 nucleotide sequence: TGTGCCAGCAGTGTAGAGGGAGGGACTGAAGCTTTCTTT.